The clone carrying this TCR beta chain was seen a single time. These data originate in a study of blood T cell repertoires in COVID-19. At the level of the study: Acute and convalescent COVID-19 specimens originated in the United States, Italy and Spain. Nucleic acid was either cDNA or gDNA, and it came from T cells, B-cell-depleted T cells, or PBMCs.

In the original workflow: Amplified reference gene primers provided the basis for estimating nucleated cell counts. Profiled with immunoSEQ multiplex PCR; TCRdb holds only in-frame clones, not every one. D and trimming come from the DNA, and the V and J calls and clone size come from that table. The table records 200,000 to 250,000 clones, roughly 80% of them present only once. The CDR3 spans 16 residues. CDR1 is MNHNY, CDR2 SVGAGI, per germline (reference sequence). The V gene end was trimmed by 6 bases and the J gene end by 8 bases; junction bases not matched to a gene: 14. The sequenced material came from peripheral blood. The J gene is TRBJ1-4, the V gene TRBV6-6; the match to TRBD1 covers 8 bases. The origin of this receptor is a woman older than 75 with acute or convalescent COVID-19. The CDR3 DNA reads TGTGCCAGCAGAGCTCCACTCCAGGGGGCGCAGGAAAAACTGTTTTTT. This sequence encodes CASRAPLQGAQEKLFF.